The 19 T cell receptor beta chains reported below all come from one sample, sequenced in a study of CD8 T cells in acute hepatitis C reinfection. Time point in this sample: naive CD8 control sorted from an acute-time-point sample. Clones were sequenced by immunoSEQ multiplex PCR, and TCRdb holds only the in-frame ones, with some missing. The table shows over 35,000 clones, with more than 75% occurring only once. Sequenced input: naive CD8+ T cells from PBMCs. The source of these receptors is a man aged 25-40 years with chronic hepatitis C.

About this clone itself: Other DNA sequences in the same sample also yield this CDR3. This CDR3 is CASSLGETQYF. In DNA form, the CDR3 reads TGTGCCAGCAGTTTGGGGGAGACCCAGTACTTC. This sequence joins TRBV27 and TRBJ2-5; D remains unclear. This CDR3 spans 11 amino acids. Germline values: CDR1 MNHEY, CDR2 SMNVEV (reference sequence). V dropped 3 bases and J dropped 5 bases, with 4 bases sitting between them.

J is TRBJ1-2 and V is TRBV29-1; 8 bases are shared with TRBD1. CDR3 length equals 13 residues. With 4 bases clipped from V and 4 bases from J, the junction kept 5 bases outside the gene matches. From germline, CDR1 is SQVTM and CDR2 ANQGSEA. CDR3 sequence reads: CSVAGGLGYGYTF. CDR3 bases: TGCAGCGTTGCAGGGGGCCTTGGCTATGGCTACACCTTC.

The J gene is TRBJ2-3, the V gene TRBV5-6; no firm D call. V lost 2 bases to trimming and J lost 1 base, with 2 bases between them. The germline gives CDR1 SGHDT, CDR2 YYEEEE. CDR3 size: 12 residues. CDR3 in DNA: TGTGCCAGCAGCTTCGGCACAGATACGCAGTATTTT. It specifies CASSFGTDTQYF.

This clone showed up just once. V gene TRBV29-1 combines with J gene TRBJ1-3; perhaps TRBD1 as D (6 bases). The CDR3 consists of 14 residues. Germline V lookup: CDR1 SQVTM, CDR2 ANQGSEA. Trimming removed 1 base at V and 2 bases at J, with 9 bases between. DNA of the CDR3: TGCAGCGTTGAAGGGGCAGGGGCTGGAAACACCATATATTTT. This encodes CSVEGAGAGNTIYF.

The chain links TRBV7-9 to TRBJ2-1, with 10 bases aligning to TRBD1. This CDR3 has 16 amino acids. Germline V lookup: CDR1 SEHNR, CDR2 FQNEAQ (reference sequence). With 5 bases clipped from V and 4 bases from J, the junction kept 8 bases outside the gene matches. The CDR3 DNA sequence: TGTGCCAGCAGCCCCCTCCCGGGACAGGGGTACAATGAGCAGTTCTTC. Translating it yields CASSPLPGQGYNEQFF.

A single count supports this clone. J is TRBJ2-7 and V is TRBV18; no firm D call. Germline CDR1 is KGHSH and CDR2 is LQKENI. The V end lost 3 bases, the J end lost 6 bases, and 15 bases lay between the germline ends. The CDR3 runs to 14 residues. CDR3 nucleotide sequence: TGTGCCAGCTCACCGAGGTTCAGTACGGGCGAGCAGTACTTC. This gives the protein CASSPRFSTGEQYF. The whole variable domain, remainder taken from reference TRBV18 and TRBJ2-7, is NAGVMQNPRHLVRRRGQEARLRCSPMKGHSHVYWYRQLPEEGLKFMVYLQKENIIDESGMPKERFSAEFPKEGPSILRIQQVVRGDSAAYFCASSPRFSTGEQYFGPGTRLTVT.

The genes are TRBV7-9 and TRBJ2-1, with D possibly being TRBD2 (6 bases). Trimming removed 2 bases from V and 2 bases from J, with 13 bases in between. This CDR3 is built from 16 residues. The germline gives CDR1 SEHNR, CDR2 FQNEAQ (reference sequence). The CDR3 is CASSLPKRVTYNEQFF. The CDR3 DNA reads TGTGCCAGCAGCTTACCCAAGCGGGTTACCTACAATGAGCAGTTCTTC.

The chain joins TRBV27 to TRBJ2-7; D is uncertain. V gave up 6 bases and J gave up 0 bases, with 6 bases separating them. This CDR3 spans 12 amino acids. Germline V CDR1 and CDR2: MNHEY, SMNVEV (reference sequence). CDR3 nucleotides: TGTGCCAGCAGGGGCCTCTCCTACGAGCAGTACTTC. Encoded protein: CASRGLSYEQYF.

The chain links TRBV11-2 to TRBJ2-7, with D hard to call. Germline-derived CDR1 and CDR2 are SGHAT and FQNNGV. Between the trimmed V and J ends, which lost 8 bases and 5 bases, there was a span of 13 bases. CDR3 length: 12 residues. The CDR3 nucleotides read TGTGCCAGCGCTTTAGTAGTGCACGAGCAGTACTTC. This sequence encodes CASALVVHEQYF. Variable domain in full (rest from reference TRBV11-2 and TRBJ2-7): EAGVAQSPRYKIIEKRQSVAFWCNPISGHATLYWYQQILGQGPKLLIQFQNNGVVDDSQLPKDRFSAERLKGVDSTLKIQPAKLEDSAVYLCASALVVHEQYFGPGTRLTVT.

The CDR3 protein is CASSRSKRTRRGNQPQHF. As DNA, the CDR3 is TGCGCCAGCAGTCGATCGAAGAGGACACGGCGGGGCAATCAGCCCCAGCATTTT. This sequence joins TRBV23-1 and TRBJ1-5; perhaps TRBD1 as D (5 bases). TRBV23-1 is an ORF, and what it does is uncertain. Trimming took 4 bases from V and 2 from J, leaving 21 bases between them. The CDR3 covers 18 residues.

The CDR3 protein is CASSSRTGGGYGYTF. The CDR3 DNA reads TGTGCCAGCAGTTCCCGGACAGGCGGTGGCTATGGCTACACCTTC. V and J are TRBV27 and TRBJ1-2, with 7 bases that match TRBD1. Germline lookup yields CDR1 MNHEY and CDR2 SMNVEV (reference sequence). This CDR3 spans 15 amino acids. V trimming: 4 bases; J trimming: 4 bases; junction bases outside the gene matches: 9.

The V gene is TRBV30, the J gene TRBJ2-1; no clear D. The CDR3 has 11 amino acids. Trimming removed 2 bases from V and 7 bases from J, with 6 bases in between. Germline V gene sequence: CDR1 GTSNPN, CDR2 SVGIG (reference sequence). The CDR3 DNA follows: TGTGCCTGGAGTCTGGGGAATGAGCAGTTCTTC. It yields the protein CAWSLGNEQFF.

This clone was found once. The chain carries TRBV7-6 and TRBJ1-4, with D maybe TRBD1 (5 bases). The CDR3 is 16 amino acids. Trimming cost V 4 bases and J 5 bases, with 17 bases left between them. The V gene's germline CDR1 is SGHVS and CDR2 FNYEAQ. CDR3 sequence (DNA): TGTGCCAGCAGCTCGGGGGGTCGGGTGGGAAATGAAAAACTGTTTTTT. This codes for CASSSGGRVGNEKLFF.

The CDR3: CASSPGSSYEQYF. In DNA, the CDR3 is TGTGCCAGTAGTCCAGGGAGCTCCTACGAGCAGTACTTC. The gene calls are TRBV19 and TRBJ2-7; D possibly matches TRBD1 or TRBD2 (5 bases each). The V gene's germline CDR1 is LNHDA and CDR2 SQIVND (reference sequence). Deletions cut 5 bases from V and 0 bases from J, with 8 bases between. This CDR3 comprises 13 residues.

The chain carries TRBV5-6 and TRBJ2-7, with TRBD1 matching over 7 bases. The V gene's germline CDR1 is SGHDT and CDR2 YYEEEE. V was clipped by 3 bases and J by 2 bases; unmatched bases: 8. The CDR3 spans 15 residues. This chain's CDR3 is CASSYRTGGAYEQYF. CDR3 nucleotide sequence: TGTGCCAGCAGCTACAGGACAGGTGGGGCCTACGAGCAGTACTTC.

This chain joins TRBV19 and TRBJ2-7; 8 bases agree with TRBD1. CDR3 length equals 13 residues. J was trimmed by 5 bases and V by 5 bases; bases with no gene match: 5. CDR1 and CDR2 from the germline V gene are LNHDA and SQIVND (reference sequence). In DNA, the CDR3 is TGTGCCAGTAGTCCCTGGACAGGGAACGAGCAGTACTTC. Protein product: CASSPWTGNEQYF.

V and J are TRBV4-1 and TRBJ1-5; a possible D gene is TRBD1 (5 bases). The germline gives CDR1 MGHRA, CDR2 YSYEKL. Deletions cut 1 base from V and 9 bases from J, with 7 bases between. The CDR3 loop spans 12 amino acids. CDR3 protein: CASSQGGGPQHF. In nucleotides, the CDR3 is TGCGCCAGCAGCCAAGGGGGGGGGCCCCAGCATTTT.

The chain joins TRBV4-1 to TRBJ1-1, with 8 bases lining up with TRBD1. The junction had 3 bases not matched to a gene; V was cut back by 4 bases and J by 11 bases. The CDR3 spans 11 residues. Germline assignment: CDR1 MGHRA and CDR2 YSYEKL. CDR3 loop: CASSRGQEAFF. As DNA, the CDR3 is TGCGCCAGCAGCCGGGGACAGGAGGCTTTCTTT.

The chain recombines TRBV11-2 with TRBJ1-3; D unresolved. V lost 4 bases, J lost 4 bases, and 17 bases lay in between. Germline-derived CDR1 and CDR2 are SGHAT and FQNNGV. CDR3 size: 16 residues. The CDR3 loop reads CASSSGIQLGGNTIYF. The CDR3 nucleotides read TGTGCCAGCAGCTCCGGGATCCAGTTGGGGGGAAACACCATATATTTT.